Below are 10 T cell receptor beta chains sequenced from a single sample in a study of T cell responses to AZD1222 COVID-19 vaccine (dated by TCRdb to the early 2020s). The library was generated by the immunoSEQ multiplex PCR assay. Drawn from immuneACCESS, this table holds only the in-frame rearrangements with V and J called that TCRdb kept. Clones are partly lost; checked studies trace under half to an unresolved V gene and leave the rest unexplained. A total of around 84,000 clones appear in this sample, approximately 91% of them only once. Around 5.8% of the sample is taken by the ten largest. This specimen's time point label, interpreted: baseline before first vaccination. Sequences were derived from peripheral blood, sampled on day 0 of AZD1222 vaccination. The receptors were sampled from an adult in good health.

This chain links TRBV5-4 with TRBJ2-1; either TRBD1 or TRBD2 may supply D (7 bases each). Looked up from germline, CDR1 is SGHNT and CDR2 is YYREEE (reference sequence). The CDR3 totals 12 residues. V lost 4 bases and J lost 8, with 10 bases in between. The CDR3 nucleotides read TGTGCCAGCAGCCAGGGGGGGCATGAGCAGTTCTTC. Encoded protein: CASSQGGHEQFF.

The chain carries TRBV5-5 and TRBJ2-2, with D possibly being TRBD1 (6 bases). V was shortened by 3 bases and J by 0 bases, with 9 bases between the two germline ends. CDR3 size: 15 residues. Germline values: CDR1 SGHKS, CDR2 YYEKEE (reference sequence). Here the CDR3 DNA reads TGTGCCAGCAGCTCCGGACAGACGAACACCGGGGAGCTGTTTTTT. It codes for CASSSGQTNTGELFF.

The chain combines TRBV2 with TRBJ1-6, with D tentatively TRBD1 (6 bases). Germline V gives CDR1 SNHLY, CDR2 FYNNEI. The CDR3 runs to 12 residues. V was pared by 3 bases and J by 10 bases, with 7 bases between. The CDR3 DNA follows: TGTGCCAGCAGTGACGGGGGCTCACCCCTCCACTTT. This gives the protein CASSDGGSPLHF. The whole variable domain, remainder taken from reference TRBV2 and TRBJ1-6, is EPEVTQTPSHQVTQMGQEVILRCVPISNHLYFYWYRQILGQKVEFLVSFYNNEISEKSEIFDDQFSVERPDGSNFTLKIRSTKLEDSAMYFCASSDGGSPLHFGNGTRLTVT.

The V call is TRBV6-5, the J call TRBJ2-2, with 9 nucleotides matching TRBD2. The germline CDR1 and CDR2 sequences are MNHEY and SVGAGI. The junction had 7 bases not matched to a gene; V was cut back by 7 bases and J by 4 bases. The CDR3 consists of 15 residues. DNA of the CDR3: TGTGCCAGCACTATAGCGGGAGCTAGCACCGGGGAGCTGTTTTTT. This sequence encodes CASTIAGASTGELFF.

This chain uses TRBV10-3 with TRBJ1-1; a possible D gene is TRBD1 (5 bases). Germline-derived CDR1 and CDR2 are ENHRY and SYGVKD. The V gene lost 6 bases and the J gene lost 5 bases, with 13 bases spanning the gap. The CDR3 length is 13 residues. As DNA, the CDR3 is TGTGCCATCAGCGCAGGGTTGAGGACTGAAGCTTTCTTT. It translates to CAISAGLRTEAFF.

The V call is TRBV19, the J call TRBJ1-1, with a weak D call TRBD1 (6 bases). V was cut by 5 bases and J by 0 bases, with 10 bases left in between. Germline V gives CDR1 LNHDA, CDR2 SQIVND (reference sequence). CDR3 length: 14 amino acids. In DNA, the CDR3 is TGTGCCAGTAGTGCGACAGGTATGAACACTGAAGCTTTCTTT. It yields the protein CASSATGMNTEAFF.

This clone appeared a single time. The V call is TRBV28, the J call TRBJ2-2; 7 nucleotides align to TRBD1. Germline V CDR1 and CDR2: MDHEN, SYDVKM. The CDR3 totals 14 residues. V dropped 5 bases and J dropped 6; count of bases not matched to a gene: 6. The CDR3 is CASSQGGNAGELFF. The CDR3 nucleotides read TGTGCCAGCAGTCAAGGGGGCAATGCCGGGGAGCTGTTTTTT.

With regard to this clone: Other DNA sequences in the same sample also yield this CDR3. This chain connects TRBV7-2 to TRBJ1-5; perhaps TRBD1 as D (6 bases). V lost 0 bases, J lost 4 bases, and 10 bases lay in between. CDR1 is SGHTA, CDR2 FQGNSA, per germline. The CDR3 is made up of 15 amino acids. The CDR3 sequence is CASSLAGGGNQPQHF. The CDR3 nucleotides are TGTGCCAGCAGCTTAGCGGGGGGCGGGAATCAGCCCCAGCATTTT.

The chain recombines TRBV28 with TRBJ2-4, with 8 bases identical to TRBD1. Unmatched junction bases numbered 2, after V lost 2 bases and J lost 8 bases. This CDR3 is built from 13 residues. Germline V gives CDR1 MDHEN, CDR2 SYDVKM. CDR3 bases: TGTGCCAGCAGTTTAAACAGGGGGGACATTCAGTACTTC. It codes for CASSLNRGDIQYF.

The gene calls are TRBV5-5 and TRBJ1-5, with a possible D match to TRBD1 (6 bases). V shed 0 bases and J shed 0 bases, with 7 bases lying between them. CDR3 length: 15 amino acids. The germline V gene has CDR1 SGHKS and CDR2 YYEKEE (reference sequence). Here the CDR3 reads CASSLGQVSNQPQHF. The CDR3 DNA follows: TGTGCCAGCAGCTTGGGACAGGTTAGCAATCAGCCCCAGCATTTT.